Listed below are T cell receptor beta chains from one sample, sequenced in a study of T cell repertoires in cytomegalovirus infection. TCRdb called the reads again in MiXCR, with one record for every CDR3 protein. The sample has about 260,000 distinct CDR3 sequences, roughly an eighth seen once; the top ten hold 8.5% to 10%. Sample: PBMCs. These receptors all stem from a human donor in good health (CMV status not recorded). Some clones in this sample may be carry-over from other donors' samples. The CDR3 runs from the conserved cysteine through the conserved F or W. The D gene is left open where the match is weak. A clone size is listed for some rows: how often the clone was seen (once, few, many), or a class if it is expanded.

j_call clone_size d_call cdr3_length v_call cdr3_nt cdr3_aa
TRBJ2-5 many TRBD2 15 TRBV4-2 TGTGCCAGCAGCCAAGATGCGGGGGGGCCCAAGACCCAGTACTTC CASSQDAGGPKTQYF
TRBJ2-7 many TRBD2 16 TRBV20-1 TGCAGTGCTAGAGATCACGCGGGGGGACTCTCCTACGAGCAGTACTTC CSARDHAGGLSYEQYF
TRBJ2-1 many . 16 TRBV7-2 TGTGCCAGCAGCTTAGCGCCCGGGGTCGTGGTGAATGAGCAGTTCTTC CASSLAPGVVVNEQFF
TRBJ2-6 few TRBD1 17 TRBV2 TGTGCCAGCAGAGTTAGGACAGGGGGCACTGGGGCCAACGTCCTGACTTTC CASRVRTGGTGANVLTF
TRBJ2-5 few TRBD1 17 TRBV5-1 TGCGCCAGCAGCCCTAGGACAGGGGGCGCCGGACGTGAGACCCAGTACTTC CASSPRTGGAGRETQYF
TRBJ1-2 many . 16 TRBV15 TGTGCCACCAGCAGAGATTTTTCCCGAACCTCCTATGGCTACACCTTC CATSRDFSRTSYGYTF
TRBJ2-7 few TRBD2 16 TRBV4-2 TGTGCCAGCAGCCAACTCTCCGGGACTAGTGCGGACGAGCAGTACTTC CASSQLSGTSADEQYF
TRBJ1-1 many . 14 TRBV5-4 TGTGCCAGCACCCAGCGGGGGGAGAACACTGAAGCTTTCTTT CASTQRGENTEAFF
TRBJ2-3 . TRBD2 14 TRBV2 TGTGCCAGCAGGACTAGCGGGGGTGGGGATACGCAGTATTTT CASRTSGGGDTQYF
TRBJ2-1 few TRBD1 13 TRBV29-1 TGCAGCATCGGGACAGGGACGGTTTTTGAGCAGTTCTTC CSIGTGTVFEQFF
TRBJ2-1 many . 13 TRBV7-3 TGTGCCAGCAGCTTAGGAATATACAATGAGCAGTTCTTC CASSLGIYNEQFF
TRBJ2-5 many . 12 TRBV6-2/TRBV6-3 TGTGCCAGCAGTTACTCGACTGGGGGGCTGATCTTC CASSYSTGGLIF
TRBJ2-3 many . 12 TRBV7-9 TGTGCCAGCACCCGGGGGCGGAATACGCAGTATTTT CASTRGRNTQYF
TRBJ2-3 many . 15 TRBV7-6 TGTGCCAGCAGCCCTCGACGCGAGAGCACAGATACGCAGTATTTT CASSPRRESTDTQYF
TRBJ1-2 . TRBD1 14 TRBV27 TGTGCCAGCAGTTCAACAGGGGGCTACTATGGCTACACCTTC CASSSTGGYYGYTF
TRBJ1-5 many . 17 TRBV6-5 TGTGCCAGCAAACCCGCGCGGCGGGGGAAGGGCCCTCAGCCCCAGCATTTT CASKPARRGKGPQPQHF
TRBJ1-1 few TRBD1 14 TRBV29-1 TGCAGCGTCCGGGACAGGGGGCGGGACACTGAAGCTTTCTTT CSVRDRGRDTEAFF
TRBJ2-5 few TRBD1 14 TRBV12-3/TRBV12-4 TGTGCCAGCACCCAGGACAGGAACCAAGAGACCCAGTACTTC CASTQDRNQETQYF
TRBJ1-1 many TRBD1 14 TRBV10-3 TGTGCCATCACCTCGACAGGGGAGAACACTGAAGCTTTCTTT CAITSTGENTEAFF
TRBJ2-1 . . 15 TRBV5-1 TGCGCCAGCAGCTTGGGACAGGTCGCCTACAATGAGCAGTTCTTC CASSLGQVAYNEQFF
TRBJ2-1 many TRBD1 13 TRBV12-5 TGTGCTAGTGCCCTGGGGGACAGCAATGAGCAGTTCTTC CASALGDSNEQFF
TRBJ1-4 . . 14 TRBV6-5 TGTGCCAGCAGTCGGATGCGGACTAATGAAAAACTGTTTTTT CASSRMRTNEKLFF
TRBJ2-4 many . 11 TRBV7-2 TGTGCCAGCGGTCTAGGAAACATTCAGTACTTC CASGLGNIQYF
TRBJ2-1 . TRBD2 18 TRBV5-4 TGTGCCAGCAGCTCCGCGCGCACGGGACTAGCGGGAGCACAGGAGCAGTTCTTC CASSSARTGLAGAQEQFF
TRBJ2-7 . TRBD1 13 TRBV29-1 TGCAGCGCTCCGGGACAGGGGTTTGGCGAGCAGTACTTC CSAPGQGFGEQYF